This TCR beta chain was observed in a study of T cells after yellow fever vaccination. Study observations and caveats: Although the secondary response was weaker, it peaked faster, at day 5 versus 15. Contaminating bulk clonotypes could be abundant in FACS-sorted repertoires.

This clonotype has a count of ten or more. Its antigen is still unknown. Template switching with 5'RACE generated the TCR cDNA and added a universal primer site and UMIs. TCRdb passed the 5' RACE reads through MiXCR, listing each CDR3 protein once. The sample has 150,000 to 200,000 distinct CDR3 sequences; about 6.2% are singletons. Trimming at V came to 5 bases and at J to 8 bases, leaving 9 bases not matched to a gene. This CDR3 spans 14 amino acids. Germline CDR1 is SGHRS and CDR2 is YFSETQ. This specimen consisted of CD4+ T cells sorted from PBMCs, obtained on the day of the first yellow fever vaccination. This sequence originates from a man younger than 35 who received the YFV17D yellow fever vaccine. This rearrangement joins TRBV5-1 to TRBJ2-2; 7 nucleotides agree with TRBD1. The DNA for the CDR3 is TGCGCCAGCAGAACGGCAGGGGGTATGGGGGAGCTGTTTTTT. Translation gives CASRTAGGMGELFF.